One sample yielded the 31 T cell receptor beta chains listed below, sequenced in a study of T cell repertoires in cytomegalovirus infection. Their antigen targets remain unknown. TCRdb redid the calling of the reads with MiXCR, one entry per CDR3 protein. The sample shows 900,000 to 950,000 distinct CDR3 sequences, around 30% of them seen only once. This sample comprised cultured CD8+ T cells from PBMCs, obtained from culture after CMV antigen stimulation. These receptors were collected from a human donor in good health (CMV status not recorded). Some clones in this sample may be carry-over from other donors' samples.

The V call is TRBV27, the J call TRBJ2-7; TRBD2 is a possible D gene (7 bases). The germline V and J ends were trimmed by 2 bases and 2 bases, with 13 bases remaining between them. Germline assignment: CDR1 MNHEY and CDR2 SMNVEV (reference sequence). The CDR3 covers 15 residues. CDR3 coding DNA: TGTGCCAGCAGTTTAGGGGGGGCACAAACCTACGAGCAGTACTTC. Amino acid sequence: CASSLGGAQTYEQYF.

The chain combines TRBV7-8 with TRBJ2-1, with D perhaps matching TRBD2 (5 bases). The V end lost 7 bases, the J end lost 9 bases, and 22 bases lay between the germline ends. This CDR3 has 15 residues. Germline V gives CDR1 SGHVS, CDR2 FQNEAQ. The DNA for the CDR3 is TGTGCCAGCACCATAGGCTCTGGGAGAGGGAGTGAGCAGTTCTTC. It is translated as CASTIGSGRGSEQFF.

The gene calls are TRBV4-1 and TRBJ2-1; D uncertain. Germline loops: CDR1 MGHRA, CDR2 YSYEKL. The CDR3 totals 14 residues. V shed 3 bases and J shed 4 bases, with 10 bases lying between them. In DNA form, the CDR3 reads TGCGCCAGCAGCCACCCGGACGGATACAATGAGCAGTTCTTC. Translated: CASSHPDGYNEQFF.

This clonotype turned up a few times. The chain carries TRBV12-3 or TRBV12-4 and TRBJ2-7, with D perhaps TRBD1 or TRBD2 (5 bases each). V shed 4 bases and J shed 0 bases, with 19 bases lying between them. The CDR3 has 17 residues. Here the CDR3 reads CASSSTDGNGASYEQYF. CDR3 DNA sequence: TGTGCCAGCAGTTCAACCGATGGGAACGGGGCCTCCTACGAGCAGTACTTC.

The V call is TRBV11-2, the J call TRBJ2-3, with D possibly TRBD2 on 7 matching bases. V shed 0 bases and J shed 3 bases, with 13 bases lying between them. The CDR3 totals 16 residues. The germline V gene encodes CDR1 SGHAT and CDR2 FQNNGV. The CDR3 DNA is TGTGCCAGCAGCTTAGATCTGGGGGGGCTTACAGATACGCAGTATTTT. Its translation: CASSLDLGGLTDTQYF.

This clonotype was seen a few times. The chain joins TRBV6-1 to TRBJ2-7; D may correspond to TRBD1 or TRBD2 (5 bases each). This CDR3 has 14 amino acids. CDR1 MNHNS and CDR2 SASEGT come from the germline V gene. Deletions cut 1 base from V and 3 bases from J, with 10 bases between. The CDR3 sequence is CASSEVARGYEQYV. For the CDR3, the DNA is TGTGCCAGCAGTGAAGTCGCGAGGGGCTACGAGCAGTACGTC.

CDR3 nucleotide sequence: TGTGCCAGCAGCCTCGCGAGGGGGGTCAACTATGGCTACACCTTC. It specifies CASSLARGVNYGYTF. The genes are TRBV5-3 and TRBJ1-2; maybe TRBD1 (6 bases). TRBV5-3 is an open reading frame, and its role is uncertain. The CDR3 totals 15 residues. V was pared by 8 bases and J by 2 bases, with 19 bases between.

The CDR3 sequence: CASSLDRNSPLHF. CDR3 nucleotide sequence: TGTGCCAGCAGCTTAGACAGAAATTCACCCCTCCACTTT. This chain connects TRBV13 to TRBJ1-6; D unresolved. CDR1 PRHDT and CDR2 FYEKMQ come from the germline V gene (reference sequence). The CDR3 is 13 residues long. V lost 1 base, J lost 7 bases, and 5 bases lay in between.

The CDR3 DNA reads as TGTGCCAGTAGTATTGAACACCCGGATAGCAATCAGCCCCAGCATTTT. The encoded protein is CASSIEHPDSNQPQHF. The chain has TRBV19 and TRBJ1-5; D ambiguous. Trimming pared 3 bases from V and 0 bases from J, leaving 12 bases between. The germline V gene has CDR1 LNHDA and CDR2 SQIVND (reference sequence). The CDR3 contains 16 residues. Together with reference TRBV19 and TRBJ1-5, the CDR3 gives the full variable domain: DGGITQSPKYLFRKEGQNVTLSCEQNLNHDAMYWYRQDPGQGLRLIYYSQIVNDFQKGDIAEGYSVSREKKESFPLTVTSAQKNPTAFYLCASSIEHPDSNQPQHFGDGTRLSIL.

The chain joins TRBV27 to TRBJ1-1; D is unclear. The CDR3 sequence is 13 residues long. The germline CDR1 and CDR2 sequences are MNHEY and SMNVEV (reference sequence). With 2 bases removed from V and 7 bases from J, the gap between germline ends came to 11 bases. For the CDR3, the DNA is TGTGCCAGCAGTTTAATGGAGGATGGTGAAGCTTTCTTT. It yields the protein CASSLMEDGEAFF.

Ten or more counts support this clonotype. The chain has TRBV6-2 or TRBV6-3 and TRBJ1-2; 8 bases line up with TRBD1. The CDR3 runs to 17 residues. Per germline, CDR1 MNHEY and CDR2 SVGEGT. V dropped 2 bases and J dropped 4; count of bases not matched to a gene: 12. The CDR3 sequence is CASSYVTGTGALYGYTF. The CDR3 nucleotides read TGTGCCAGCAGTTACGTAACCGGGACAGGAGCTCTCTATGGCTACACCTTC.

V and J are TRBV7-3 and TRBJ1-1; D call uncertain. The V and J ends lost 1 base and 5 bases respectively, with 17 bases between them. There are 16 residues in the CDR3. Germline assignment: CDR1 SGHTA and CDR2 FQGTGA. CDR3 DNA sequence: TGTGCCAGCAGCTTAAAGCCGGGGATGTTTTGGACTGAAGCTTTCTTT. It codes for CASSLKPGMFWTEAFF.

The chain links TRBV20-1 to TRBJ2-2; D gene uncertain. CDR1 and CDR2 (germline): DFQATT, SNEGSKA (reference sequence). The CDR3 is 15 residues long. Trimming stripped 3 bases from V and 2 bases from J, with 13 bases between. CDR3 DNA sequence: TGCAGTGCTAGTCAACCGACTGATAACACCGGGGAGCTGTTTTTT. Amino acids: CSASQPTDNTGELFF.

This clonotype appeared a few times. The chain couples TRBV2 to TRBJ2-3, with a weak D call TRBD2 (6 bases). The CDR3 covers 15 residues. The germline V gene encodes CDR1 SNHLY and CDR2 FYNNEI. V gave up 7 bases and J gave up 4 bases, with 18 bases separating them. This CDR3 is CASMGLAGSADTQYF. The DNA for the CDR3 is TGTGCCAGCATGGGTTTGGCGGGGAGTGCAGATACGCAGTATTTT.

This clonotype has only a few counts. The chain links TRBV7-9 to TRBJ2-1; 12 positions match TRBD2. There are 16 residues in the CDR3. The germline V gene encodes CDR1 SEHNR and CDR2 FQNEAQ (reference sequence). The trim removed 8 bases at V and 2 bases at J, leaving 7 bases unmatched. CDR3 region: CASQVLAGGPYNEQFF. For the CDR3, the DNA is TGTGCCAGCCAGGTGCTAGCGGGGGGGCCCTACAATGAGCAGTTCTTC. Combining the CDR3 with reference TRBV7-9 and TRBJ2-1 gives the whole variable domain DTGVSQNPRHKITKRGQNVTFRCDPISEHNRLYWYRQTLGQGPEFLTYFQNEAQLEKSRLLSDRFSAERPKGSFSTLEIQRTEQGDSAMYLCASQVLAGGPYNEQFFGPGTRLTVL.

This clonotype came up many times. V gene TRBV3-1 combines with J gene TRBJ1-2; D is unresolved. Germline lookup yields CDR1 LGHDT and CDR2 YNNKEL (reference sequence). The CDR3 contains 12 residues. The V end was cut by 1 base, the J end by 6 bases, with 6 bases between. CDR3 in amino acids: CASSQGWDGYTF. The DNA of the CDR3 is TGTGCCAGCAGCCAAGGGTGGGATGGCTACACCTTC.

J is TRBJ2-1 and V is TRBV7-9; maybe TRBD1 (6 bases). CDR1 and CDR2 (germline): SEHNR, FQNEAQ (reference sequence). V lost 2 bases and J lost 7, with 15 bases in between. This CDR3 has 15 residues. The CDR3 loop reads CASSLPNRAQNEQFF. For the CDR3, the DNA is TGTGCCAGCAGCTTACCGAACAGGGCACAGAATGAGCAGTTCTTC.

There are many counts of this clonotype. The V gene is TRBV7-2, the J gene TRBJ2-2, with 8 bases fitting TRBD1. Germline V lookup: CDR1 SGHTA, CDR2 FQGNSA. Losses at the gene ends were 3 bases for V and 4 bases for J; bases not matched to a gene: 7. CDR3 size: 16 residues. The CDR3 loop is CASSFPGQEPTGELFF. The CDR3 region has the DNA TGTGCCAGCAGCTTTCCGGGACAGGAGCCCACCGGGGAGCTGTTTTTT.

This clonotype was observed a handful of times. The rearrangement uses TRBV25-1 and TRBJ2-1; D is possibly TRBD2 (7 bases). CDR3 length: 14 amino acids. V dropped 2 bases and J dropped 5 bases, with 10 bases sitting between them. From germline, CDR1 is MGHDK and CDR2 SYGVNS. As DNA, the CDR3 is TGTGCCAGCAGTGAACGGCGGGGGCACAATGAGCAGTTCTTC. It translates to CASSERRGHNEQFF.

This chain uses TRBV5-1 with TRBJ1-2; 10 positions agree with TRBD1. This CDR3 is 15 amino acids long. Trimming took 7 bases from V and 2 from J; bases not matched to a gene: 8. In germline, CDR1 is SGHRS, CDR2 YFSETQ. The CDR3 spells CASWGQGTSNYGYTF. The CDR3 nucleotides read TGCGCCAGCTGGGGACAGGGGACTTCAAACTATGGCTACACCTTC. Full variable domain (outside the CDR3, taken from reference TRBV5-1 and TRBJ1-2): KAGVTQTPRYLIKTRGQQVTLSCSPISGHRSVSWYQQTPGQGLQFLFEYFSETQRNKGNFPGRFSGRQFSNSRSEMNVSTLELGDSALYLCASWGQGTSNYGYTFGSGTRLTVV.

The chain carries TRBV27 and TRBJ2-1, with 8 bases that match TRBD1. In germline, CDR1 is MNHEY, CDR2 SMNVEV (reference sequence). Trimming took 6 bases from V and 3 from J; bases not matched to a gene: 10. This CDR3 has 16 residues. CDR3 sequence: CASSRTGTGHYNEQFF. The CDR3 DNA is TGTGCCAGCAGCCGAACCGGGACAGGACACTACAATGAGCAGTTCTTC.

There are many counts of this clonotype. CDR3 nucleotides: TGTGCCAGCAGTTCGCGGGGGGGTTCAGGTCAGCCCCAGCATTTT. It yields the protein CASSSRGGSGQPQHF. The chain joins TRBV12-3 or TRBV12-4 to TRBJ1-5, with D possibly TRBD1 on 5 matching bases. The CDR3 is made up of 15 amino acids. V lost 4 bases and J lost 6, with 16 bases in between.

This chain connects TRBV15 to TRBJ1-6; tentative D call: TRBD1 (5 bases). Germline loops: CDR1 LNHNV, CDR2 YYDKDF (reference sequence). V gave up 0 bases and J gave up 7 bases, with 10 bases separating them. This CDR3 contains 15 residues. This chain's CDR3 is CATSREAGYNSPLHF. In DNA, the CDR3 is TGTGCCACCAGCAGAGAGGCAGGGTACAATTCACCCCTCCACTTT.

This clonotype was seen more than once but under ten times. The gene calls are TRBV20-1 and TRBJ2-1; the D is unclear. This CDR3 region has 19 residues. Per the germline V gene, CDR1 is DFQATT and CDR2 is SNEGSKA (reference sequence). V lost 0 bases and J 8 bases, leaving 29 bases between the germline ends. The DNA of the CDR3 is TGCAGTGCTAGAGATCGGAAGGGTTTATCTTTGGGTGAAATGTATGAGCAGTTCTTC. Protein sequence: CSARDRKGLSLGEMYEQFF.

This clonotype was seen a handful of times. The CDR3 nucleotides are TGTGCCATCAGTGAATATGCGGGGGTGAACACTGAAGCTTTCTTT. This encodes CAISEYAGVNTEAFF. V usage is TRBV10-3 and J usage is TRBJ1-1, with TRBD1 as a possible D gene (5 bases). From germline, CDR1 is ENHRY and CDR2 SYGVKD. V gave up 3 bases and J gave up 0 bases, with 11 bases separating them. The CDR3 has 15 residues.

The table lists this clonotype with a few counts. V is TRBV11-1 and J is TRBJ2-1; 7 nucleotides match TRBD1. Germline V lookup: CDR1 SGHAT, CDR2 FQDESV (reference sequence). CDR3 size: 14 residues. V dropped 5 bases and J dropped 7; count of bases not matched to a gene: 8. CDR3 DNA: TGTGCCAGCAGCGAGAGAGGGGGCATGAATGAGCAGTTCTTC. Its translation is CASSERGGMNEQFF.

This clonotype was counted between two and nine times. This rearrangement joins TRBV12-5 to TRBJ1-1; D possibly corresponds to TRBD1 (5 bases). Germline V gene data show CDR1 as LGHNT and CDR2 as FRNRAP. With 6 bases removed from V and 2 bases from J, the gap between germline ends came to 10 bases. The CDR3 is made up of 13 amino acids. The CDR3 sequence: CASGVGDNTEAFF. The DNA of the CDR3 is TGTGCTAGTGGGGTGGGGGACAACACTGAAGCTTTCTTT. Using reference TRBV12-5 and TRBJ1-1 for the parts outside the CDR3, the full variable domain is DARVTQTPRHKVTEMGQEVTMRCQPILGHNTVFWYRQTMMQGLELLAYFRNRAPLDDSGMPKDRFSAEMPDATLATLKIQPSEPRDSAVYFCASGVGDNTEAFFGQGTRLTVV.

V and J are TRBV19 and TRBJ1-1, with 7 bases aligning to TRBD1. This CDR3 contains 13 residues. The V gene end was trimmed by 4 bases and the J gene end by 3 bases; junction bases not matched to a gene: 2. In germline, CDR1 is LNHDA, CDR2 SQIVND (reference sequence). DNA of the CDR3: TGTGCCAGTAGTAAGACAGGGTACACTGAAGCTTTCTTT. Protein: CASSKTGYTEAFF.

This clonotype was counted between two and nine times. The chain couples TRBV5-4 to TRBJ2-7; TRBD1 matches 7 bases. The germline CDR1 and CDR2 sequences are SGHNT and YYREEE (reference sequence). The trim removed 4 bases at V and 2 bases at J, leaving 6 bases unmatched. The CDR3 covers 14 residues. CDR3 protein: CASSPTGTPYEQYF. The CDR3 DNA reads TGTGCCAGCAGCCCGACAGGGACCCCCTACGAGCAGTACTTC.

The chain links TRBV5-1 to TRBJ2-5, with 10 nucleotides matching TRBD2. Per germline, CDR1 SGHRS and CDR2 YFSETQ. The CDR3 length is 19 residues. V shed 4 bases, J shed 5 bases, and the junction held 20 bases outside the gene matches. The CDR3 here is CASSPLAGKVNPTGETQYF. For the CDR3, the DNA is TGCGCCAGCAGCCCACTAGCGGGGAAAGTTAACCCTACGGGGGAGACCCAGTACTTC.

DNA of the CDR3: TGTGCCAGCAGTACAGGGGGCGAGTATTCACCCCTCCACTTT. Protein: CASSTGGEYSPLHF. The J gene is TRBJ1-6, the V gene TRBV7-2; 9 bases line up with TRBD1. This CDR3 has 14 amino acids. The J segment lost 8 bases and the V segment lost 6 bases, leaving 5 bases of the junction unmatched. The germline V gene encodes CDR1 SGHTA and CDR2 FQGNSA.